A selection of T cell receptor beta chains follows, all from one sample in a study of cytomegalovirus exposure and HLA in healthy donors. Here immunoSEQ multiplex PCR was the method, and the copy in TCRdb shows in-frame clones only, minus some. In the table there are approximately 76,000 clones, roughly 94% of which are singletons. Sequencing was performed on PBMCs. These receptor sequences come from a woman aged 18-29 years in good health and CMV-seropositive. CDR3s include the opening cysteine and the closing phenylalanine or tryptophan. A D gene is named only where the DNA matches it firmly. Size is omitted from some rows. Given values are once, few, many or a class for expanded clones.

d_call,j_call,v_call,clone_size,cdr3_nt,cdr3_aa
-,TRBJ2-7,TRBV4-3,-,TGCGCCAGCAGCCAAGTCGAACGGTCCTACGAGCAGTACTTC,CASSQVERSYEQYF
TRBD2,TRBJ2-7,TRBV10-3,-,TGTGCCATCAGCCCCCGACTAGCGGGTGTCTCCTACGAGCAGTACTTC,CAISPRLAGVSYEQYF
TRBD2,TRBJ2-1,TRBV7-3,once,TGTGCCAGCAGCCCCCAAGGGCTAGCGGGAGACCACAATGAGCAGTTCTTC,CASSPQGLAGDHNEQFF
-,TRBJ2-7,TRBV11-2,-,TGTGCCAGCAGCTTAGATAGCCAGGGTCTAACCTACGAGCAGTACTTC,CASSLDSQGLTYEQYF
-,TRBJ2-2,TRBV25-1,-,TGTGCCAGCAGTGACGGCCAGGGGCACGGGGAGCTGTTTTTT,CASSDGQGHGELFF
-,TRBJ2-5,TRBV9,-,TGTGCCAGCAGCGAGACTAGTCAAGAGACCCAGTACTTC,CASSETSQETQYF
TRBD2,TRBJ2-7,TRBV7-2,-,TGTGCCAGCAGCTTGAGACTAGCGGGAGTCCGAGACGAGCAGTACTTC,CASSLRLAGVRDEQYF
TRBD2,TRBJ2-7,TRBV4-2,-,TGTGCCAGCAGCCAAGCGGCTCTAGCGGATCCCTACGAGCAGTACTTC,CASSQAALADPYEQYF
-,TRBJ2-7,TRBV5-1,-,TGCGCCAGCAGCTTGAACAGGGTGCACGAGCAGTACTTC,CASSLNRVHEQYF
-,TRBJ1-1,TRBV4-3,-,TGCGCCAGCAGCCAAGATTACACAGTCACTGAAGCTTTCTTT,CASSQDYTVTEAFF
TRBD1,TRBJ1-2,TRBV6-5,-,TGTGCCAGCAGTTCCACTGCTGACAGGGGAGTCAGCGGCTACACCTTC,CASSSTADRGVSGYTF
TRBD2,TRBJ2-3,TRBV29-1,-,TGCAGCGACGGGACCGGGACTAGCGGGAATACAGATACGCAGTATTTT,CSDGTGTSGNTDTQYF
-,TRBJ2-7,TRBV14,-,TGTGCCAGCAGCCAAGGCACAGGGAAAGGAAGCTACGAGCAGTACTTC,CASSQGTGKGSYEQYF
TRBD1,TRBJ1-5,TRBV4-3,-,TGCGCCAGCAGCCAAGGACAGGGATTCAATCAGCCCCAGCATTTT,CASSQGQGFNQPQHF
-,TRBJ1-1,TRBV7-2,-,TGTGCCAGCAGCGACGCCCGGAACAGAAACACTGAAGCTTTCTTT,CASSDARNRNTEAFF
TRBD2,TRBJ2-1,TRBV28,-,TGTGCCAGCAGTTCCAAAGGGACTAGCGGGAGAGTAGGGCAGTTCTTC,CASSSKGTSGRVGQFF
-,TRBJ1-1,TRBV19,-,TGTGCCAGCGGCCAGAGTGAGGGGAACACTGAAGCTTTCTTT,CASGQSEGNTEAFF
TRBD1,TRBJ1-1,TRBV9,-,TGTGCCAGCAGCGAGGGACAGACGAACACTGAAGCTTTCTTT,CASSEGQTNTEAFF
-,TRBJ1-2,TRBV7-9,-,TGTGCCAGCAGCTTAGCCACATACGGCTACACCTTC,CASSLATYGYTF
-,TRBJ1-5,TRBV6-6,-,TGTGCCAGCAGTCCCCCGAGGGGGCAGCCCCAGCATTTT,CASSPPRGQPQHF
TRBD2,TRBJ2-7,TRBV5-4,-,TGTGCCAGCAGCTTGGGGGGACTAGCGGGGATGAACGAGCAGTACTTC,CASSLGGLAGMNEQYF
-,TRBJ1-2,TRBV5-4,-,TGTGCCAGCAGTCCCCGGACAGCTAACTATGGCTACACCTTC,CASSPRTANYGYTF
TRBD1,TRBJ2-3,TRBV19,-,TGTGCCAGTGCCCCCCGGGACAGAGGCACAGATACGCAGTATTTT,CASAPRDRGTDTQYF
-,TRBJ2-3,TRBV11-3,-,TGTGCCAGCAAAGCCGGCGGGGCGGGAGATACGCAGTATTTT,CASKAGGAGDTQYF
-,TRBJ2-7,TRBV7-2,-,TGTGCCAGCAGCTTGGGGGGTCCCTACGAGCAGTACTTC,CASSLGGPYEQYF
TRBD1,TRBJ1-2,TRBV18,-,TGTGCCAGCTCACCTTCCCGGGATCAGGGGGGCTATGGCTACACCTTC,CASSPSRDQGGYGYTF
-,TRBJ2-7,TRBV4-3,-,TGCGCCAGCAGCCAAGTCGGACTCCGCTCCTACGAGCAGTACTTC,CASSQVGLRSYEQYF
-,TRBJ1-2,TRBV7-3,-,TGTGCCAGCAGGTCGACAGCTAACTATGGCTACACCTTC,CASRSTANYGYTF
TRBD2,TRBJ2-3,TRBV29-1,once,TGCAGCGCCCCCCCCATGGGAGGGCTCACAGATACGCAGTATTTT,CSAPPMGGLTDTQYF
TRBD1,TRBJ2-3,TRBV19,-,TGTGCCAGTAGTGAAGGGGGCCTTTTCACAGATACGCAGTATTTT,CASSEGGLFTDTQYF
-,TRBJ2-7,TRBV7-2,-,TGTGCCAGCAGCTTAGGCGGAATAGGGACAATCACAACCTACGAGCAGTACTTC,CASSLGGIGTITTYEQYF
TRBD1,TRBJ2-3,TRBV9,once,TGTGCCAGCAGCGTAGGTTGGGACAGTTACACAGATACGCAGTATTTT,CASSVGWDSYTDTQYF
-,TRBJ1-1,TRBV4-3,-,TGCGCCAGCAGCCCGGTCGGGGGAAGGACTGAAGCTTTCTTT,CASSPVGGRTEAFF
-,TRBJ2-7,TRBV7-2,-,TGTGCCAGCAGCTTGACCAGGATGTCCTACGAGCAGTACTTC,CASSLTRMSYEQYF
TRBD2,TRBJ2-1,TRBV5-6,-,TGTGCCAGCAGCTACCGAGCGGGGGGCAGCTCCTACAATGAGCAGTTCTTC,CASSYRAGGSSYNEQFF
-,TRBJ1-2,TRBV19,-,TGTGCCAGTAGTCGAGGAGGCGGCAGTAACTATGGCTACACCTTC,CASSRGGGSNYGYTF
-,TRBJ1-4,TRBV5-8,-,TGTGCCAGCAGCTTGAAAGCGAGGGAAAAACTGTTTTTT,CASSLKAREKLFF
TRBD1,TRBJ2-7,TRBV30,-,TGTGCCTGGAGCCGACAGGGCCCCTACGAGCAGTACTTC,CAWSRQGPYEQYF
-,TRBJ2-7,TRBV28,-,TGTGCCAGCAGGGACTTACCCTACGAGCAGTACTTC,CASRDLPYEQYF
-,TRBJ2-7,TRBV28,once,TGTGCCAGCAGTTCCTTGTACGAGCAGTACTTC,CASSSLYEQYF
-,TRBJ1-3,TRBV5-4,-,TGTGCCAGCAGCCGCCCTGACGGGTTCTCTGGAAACACCATATATTTT,CASSRPDGFSGNTIYF
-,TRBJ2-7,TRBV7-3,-,TGTGCCAGCAGCCCAAAAACCGTGCTGAGGCACGAGCAGTACTTC,CASSPKTVLRHEQYF
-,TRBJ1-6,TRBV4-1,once,TGCGCCAGCAGCCAGCCACACGCCTCCGGGTCACCCCTCCACTTT,CASSQPHASGSPLHF
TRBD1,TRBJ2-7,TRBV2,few,TGTGCCAGCAGTGATGAACAGGGGAGCGAGCAGTACTTC,CASSDEQGSEQYF
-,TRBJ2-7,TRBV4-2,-,TGTGCCAGCAGCCCAAAGTTATGGGCAGGGGTGAGCTCCTACGAGCAGTACTTC,CASSPKLWAGVSSYEQYF
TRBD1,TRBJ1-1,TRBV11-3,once,TGTGCCAGCAACTTGGTCAGGGGGTCTAACACTGAAGCTTTCTTT,CASNLVRGSNTEAFF